The following is a T cell receptor (beta chain) sequence with its context. This clonotype occurred once. Which antigen it targets is not known. Base quality data are lacking; no much larger clone is found one base away. One read represents weak support. Sequenced using an Illumina HiSeq 1500. The public reads were reprocessed in TCRdb via fastp at Q25 and MiXCR, keeping in-frame beta chains. Rows are combined by CDR3 protein, so each entry shows the most common genes and DNA. A total of fewer than 300,000 distinct CDR3 sequences appear in this sample, around 25% of them only once. The ten most abundant clones make up 14% of the sample. The sample comes from a study of T cell repertoires in cytomegalovirus infection (dated by TCRdb to the late 2010s). Regarding the study in general: The HLA type of each donor mattered for the analysis, because public TCR beta signatures pointed to carriage of CMV infection along with the matching HLA type. Findings and caveats that apply to the study as a whole: In both this cohort and an independent cohort of under 450 donors, the cumulative frequency of public TCR beta family members distinguished carriers of CMV infection plus the relevant HLA type. In the ex vivo response, HLA-C-restricted CMV-specific TCR beta clonotypes were dominant, and in two of eight donors the single most frequent clonotype came from this HLA-C-restricted group.

CDR1 and CDR2 were assigned from the germline V gene as SGHRS and YFSETQ. V is cut by 4 bases and J by 5 bases, and the space between the germline ends is 18 bases. The CDR3 covers 15 residues, taking in both the cysteine and the phenylalanine. Left in the record is the CDR3 DNA by itself, 45 bases read in frame from the first base. The sequence links TRBV5-1 to TRBJ1-2, and possibly TRBD1, on 5 matching bases. Sequenced input: PBMCs. This receptor was obtained from a human donor in good health (CMV status not recorded). Some clones in this sample may be carry-over from other donors' samples. The CDR3 reads as follows: CASSATSGTPYGYTF. The DNA is as follows: TGCGCCAGCAGCGCGACCTCCGGGACCCCATATGGCTACACCTTC.